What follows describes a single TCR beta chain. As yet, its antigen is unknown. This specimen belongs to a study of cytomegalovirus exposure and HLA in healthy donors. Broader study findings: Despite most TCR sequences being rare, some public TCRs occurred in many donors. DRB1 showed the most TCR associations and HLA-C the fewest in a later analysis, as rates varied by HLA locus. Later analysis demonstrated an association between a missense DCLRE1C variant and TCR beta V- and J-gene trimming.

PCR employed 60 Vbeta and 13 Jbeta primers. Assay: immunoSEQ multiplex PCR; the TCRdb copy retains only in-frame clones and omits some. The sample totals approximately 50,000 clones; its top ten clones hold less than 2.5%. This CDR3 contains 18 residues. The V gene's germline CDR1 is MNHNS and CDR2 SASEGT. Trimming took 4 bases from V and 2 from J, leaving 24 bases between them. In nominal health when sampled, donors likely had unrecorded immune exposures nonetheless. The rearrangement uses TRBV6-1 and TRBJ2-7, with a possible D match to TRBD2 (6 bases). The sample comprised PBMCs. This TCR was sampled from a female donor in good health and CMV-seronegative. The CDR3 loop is CASSGAGVSGSFPYEQYF. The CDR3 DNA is TGTGCCAGCAGTGGGGCCGGAGTTAGCGGTTCTTTTCCCTACGAGCAGTACTTC.